Sequencing of this TCR beta chain was carried out in a study of blood T cell repertoires in COVID-19. TCRdb keeps only in-frame clones here, not all; method: immunoSEQ multiplex PCR. The table shows some 96,000 clones, with 70% to 90% occurring only once. The CDR3 totals 14 residues. Trimming cost V 1 base and J 0 bases, with 9 bases left between them. The germline gives CDR1 GTSNPN, CDR2 SVGIG (reference sequence). This chain uses TRBV30 with TRBJ2-5; maybe TRBD1 (6 bases). The origin of this receptor is a human donor in a cohort sampled during active COVID-19. Sequenced input: peripheral blood. The CDR3 loop reads CAWSGGLNQETQYF. CDR3 DNA sequence: TGTGCCTGGAGTGGGGGGCTGAACCAAGAGACCCAGTACTTC.